Below, 2 T cell receptor beta chains from the same sample are listed, as sequenced in a study of blood T cells in healthy people across ages. Primed by a sample-barcoded 5' primer and a J-beta primer mix, a second PCR proceeded for 7 to 11 cycles. TCRdb analysed the 5' RACE reads with MiXCR anew, one entry per CDR3 protein. This table has fewer than 1,000,000 distinct CDR3 sequences, around 42% appearing once. Sequencing used blood. The receptors stem from a man between 60 and 75 years old in good health.

J is TRBJ1-4 and V is TRBV29-1; 10 nucleotides match TRBD1. V trimming: 7 bases; J trimming: 6 bases; junction bases outside the gene matches: 11. The CDR3 is made up of 15 amino acids. The germline CDR1 and CDR2 sequences are SQVTM and ANQGSEA. CDR3 amino acids: CSAVGTGTGDEKLFF. CDR3 coding DNA: TGCAGCGCCGTTGGAACCGGGACAGGGGATGAAAAACTGTTTTTT.

The CDR3 sequence: CASRGFGGKGRLSSYEQYF. DNA of the CDR3: TGTGCCAGCAGAGGTTTTGGGGGGAAGGGGCGGTTGAGCTCCTACGAGCAGTACTTC. The chain couples TRBV12-3 or TRBV12-4 to TRBJ2-7, with D perhaps TRBD2 (6 bases). The CDR3 is made up of 19 amino acids. V was cut by 6 bases and J by 0 bases, with 27 bases left in between.